One and the same sample provided the 27 T cell receptor beta chains below, sequenced in a study of OX40 agonist ivuxolimab in advanced cancers. Libraries were prepared by immunoSEQ multiplex PCR; TCRdb keeps only in-frame clonotypes and omits some of them. The sample carries around 82,000 clones, roughly 91% recorded once. The sequences come from CD4+ or CD8+ T cells sorted from blood, collected in a trial of the OX40 agonist ivuxolimab. Receptor source: an adult with an advanced solid tumor such as melanoma, head and neck, liver or kidney cancer.

The V and J genes are TRBV7-7 and TRBJ2-2, with D perhaps matching TRBD2 (6 bases). This CDR3 comprises 13 residues. Germline CDR1 is SSHAT and CDR2 is FNYEAQ (reference sequence). The CDR3 loop is CASGPGIGGELFF. The CDR3 DNA is TGTGCTAGCGGACCGGGGATTGGCGGGGAGCTGTTTTTT. Looking up the rest from reference TRBV7-7 and TRBJ2-2 gives the full variable domain: GAGVSQSPRYKVTKRGQDVTLRCDPISSHATLYWYQQALGQGPEFLTYFNYEAQPDKSGLPSDRFSAERPEGSISTLTIQRTEQRDSAMYRCASGPGIGGELFFGEGSRLTVL.

J is TRBJ2-1 and V is TRBV6-6; 10 bases are shared with TRBD2. CDR1 is MNHNY and CDR2 is SVGAGI in the germline V gene (reference sequence). This CDR3 has 15 amino acids. The J segment lost 12 bases and the V segment lost 4 bases, leaving 12 bases of the junction unmatched. The CDR3 DNA follows: TGTGCCAGCAGTTCCCCAGGACTAGCGGACATAGTGCAGTTCTTC. Its protein is CASSSPGLADIVQFF.

This rearrangement joins TRBV7-2 to TRBJ1-6, with D possibly matching TRBD1 (6 bases). Germline CDR1 reads SGHTA; CDR2 reads FQGNSA. The ends were cut back, 3 bases at V and 5 bases at J, with 8 bases in the middle. CDR3 length: 14 amino acids. As DNA, the CDR3 is TGTGCCAGCAGCTTCGGACAGAATAATTCACCCCTCCACTTT. This translates into CASSFGQNNSPLHF.

This clone has more than one count but fewer than ten. The CDR3 region is CATFLSGLLDYGYTF. The CDR3 coding sequence is TGTGCCACCTTTTTGTCGGGGTTACTTGACTATGGCTACACCTTC. The chain combines TRBV6-5 with TRBJ1-2; no clear D gene. This CDR3 is 15 amino acids long. The germline V gene has CDR1 MNHEY and CDR2 SVGAGI. The germline V and J ends were trimmed by 10 bases and 3 bases, with 21 bases remaining between them.

The V and J genes are TRBV28 and TRBJ1-2, with D maybe TRBD1 (5 bases). There are 15 residues in the CDR3. The germline gives CDR1 MDHEN, CDR2 SYDVKM. V dropped 4 bases and J dropped 3 bases, with 15 bases sitting between them. The CDR3 sequence is CASSSPRDGYYGYTF. The CDR3 DNA reads as TGTGCCAGCAGTTCACCGCGGGACGGCTACTATGGCTACACCTTC.

This rearrangement joins TRBV5-4 to TRBJ2-5; D call uncertain. Germline CDR1 SGHNT, CDR2 YYREEE (reference sequence). The CDR3 has 11 amino acids. Deletions cut 2 bases from V and 1 base from J, with 0 bases between. CDR3: CASSFQETQYF. As DNA, the CDR3 is TGTGCCAGCAGCTTCCAAGAGACCCAGTACTTC.

This chain joins TRBV7-3 and TRBJ2-2; no definite D call. The CDR3 has 13 residues. Germline V CDR1 and CDR2: SGHTA, FQGTGA. V lost 7 bases and J lost 4, with 10 bases in between. The CDR3 reads CASKISGTGELFF. Here the CDR3 DNA reads TGTGCCAGCAAGATAAGTGGCACCGGGGAGCTGTTTTTT.

This sequence joins TRBV16 and TRBJ1-1, with a weak D call TRBD1 (6 bases). Germline values: CDR1 KGHSY, CDR2 FQNENV. V was trimmed by 3 bases and J by 5 bases, leaving 16 bases between them. This CDR3 region has 15 residues. DNA of the CDR3: TGTGCCAGCAGCCATCCCGGACAGCCATCTACTGAAGCTTTCTTT. Translated: CASSHPGQPSTEAFF. The full variable domain, its missing parts supplied by reference TRBV16 and TRBJ1-1, is GEEVAQTPKHLVRGEGQKAKLYCAPIKGHSYVFWYQQVLKNEFKFLISFQNENVFDETGMPKERFSAKCLPNSPCSLEIQATKLEDSAVYFCASSHPGQPSTEAFFGQGTRLTVV.

This chain uses TRBV5-5 with TRBJ1-1; D may be TRBD1 (5 bases). The CDR3 runs to 13 residues. The germline V and J ends were trimmed by 2 bases and 3 bases, with 8 bases remaining between them. CDR1 and CDR2 from the germline V gene are SGHKS and YYEKEE (reference sequence). CDR3 coding DNA: TGTGCCAGCAGCTTTGGGGGGGACACTGAAGCTTTCTTT. Translation: CASSFGGDTEAFF.

The V and J genes are TRBV5-1 and TRBJ2-5, with 7 bases lining up with TRBD1. V was pared by 4 bases and J by 5 bases, with 8 bases of the junction left unmatched. The germline V gene has CDR1 SGHRS and CDR2 YFSETQ. There are 14 residues in the CDR3. This CDR3 reads CASSPYTGVETQYF. The DNA for the CDR3 is TGCGCCAGCAGCCCGTACACAGGGGTCGAGACCCAGTACTTC.

The table lists this clone with a count of one. The CDR3 DNA is TGTGCCAGCAGCCCTTCCTACACGGGTAACACCATATATTTT. Protein: CASSPSYTGNTIYF. V gene TRBV7-2 combines with J gene TRBJ1-3; D is ambiguous. The CDR3 runs 14 residues. Trimming shortened V by 5 bases and J by 7 bases, and 15 bases separated the two germline ends. Germline V gives CDR1 SGHTA, CDR2 FQGNSA.

V and J are TRBV15 and TRBJ2-3, with a tentative D call TRBD2 (7 bases). Deletions cut 1 base from V and 5 bases from J, with 13 bases between. Germline CDR1 LNHNV, CDR2 YYDKDF (reference sequence). The CDR3 loop spans 15 amino acids. CDR3 sequence: CATSRGGGGEDTQYF. The CDR3 bases are TGTGCCACCAGCAGAGGAGGGGGGGGTGAAGATACGCAGTATTTT. The full variable domain, rest sourced from reference TRBV15 and TRBJ2-3, is DAMVIQNPRYQVTQFGKPVTLSCSQTLNHNVMYWYQQKSSQAPKLLFHYYDKDFNNEADTPDNFQSRRPNTSFCFLDIRSPGLGDTAMYLCATSRGGGGEDTQYFGPGTRLTVL.

V gene TRBV9 combines with J gene TRBJ1-2; D not certain. V lost 6 bases to trimming and J lost 0 bases, with 15 bases between them. Looked up from germline, CDR1 is SGDLS and CDR2 is YYNGEE. The CDR3 length is 15 residues. CDR3 nucleotides: TGTGCCAGCACAAAAGATCTGGGAACTAACTATGGCTACACCTTC. Protein: CASTKDLGTNYGYTF. Full variable domain (remainder filled in from reference TRBV9 and TRBJ1-2): DSGVTQTPKHLITATGQRVTLRCSPRSGDLSVYWYQQSLDQGLQFLIQYYNGEERAKGNILERFSAQQFPDLHSELNLSSLELGDSALYFCASTKDLGTNYGYTFGSGTRLTVV.

The chain recombines TRBV4-1 with TRBJ2-1; 10 nucleotides line up with TRBD2. This CDR3 is 16 amino acids long. V dropped 1 base and J dropped 9; count of bases not matched to a gene: 9. The germline V gene has CDR1 MGHRA and CDR2 YSYEKL. CDR3 protein: CASSQAPAGGPGEQFF. The CDR3 nucleotides are TGCGCCAGCAGCCAAGCCCCAGCGGGGGGGCCCGGTGAGCAGTTCTTC.

This chain joins TRBV4-2 and TRBJ2-3; TRBD1 matches 11 bases. This CDR3 region has 19 residues. Germline CDR1 and CDR2: LGHNA and YNFKEQ. The ends lost 0 bases at V and 4 bases at J; junction bases unmatched: 12. The CDR3, as DNA: TGTGCCAGCAGCCAAGACTGGTCCGCTTCGGGACAGGGGGCAGATACGCAGTATTTT. Its translation: CASSQDWSASGQGADTQYF.

The table lists this clone with a count of one. At one end, the junction sequence differs from germline, possibly due to a read error. The J gene is TRBJ1-4, the V gene TRBV7-2, with TRBD1 matching over 7 bases. CDR1 is SGHTA and CDR2 is FQGNSA in the germline V gene. The CDR3 contains 15 residues. CDR3 protein: CASRLGGGVVEKLFF. The CDR3 region has the DNA TGTGCCAGCAGATTAGGAGGGGGCGTTGTGGAAAAACTGTTTTTT.

There are a few counts of this clone. The rearrangement uses TRBV5-1 and TRBJ1-3; 11 bases agree with TRBD1. The germline gives CDR1 SGHRS, CDR2 YFSETQ. V trimming: 7 bases; J trimming: 2 bases; junction bases outside the gene matches: 5. This CDR3 spans 15 amino acids. CDR3 DNA sequence: TGCGCCAGCGGGGGACAGGGGGATGCTGGAAACACCATATATTTT. Protein: CASGGQGDAGNTIYF.

The genes are TRBV28 and TRBJ2-4; 9 bases map to TRBD1. Germline trimming cut 4 bases from V and 4 bases from J; bases unmatched to any gene: 5. The CDR3 has 15 amino acids. The germline V gene encodes CDR1 MDHEN and CDR2 SYDVKM. In DNA, the CDR3 is TGTGCCAGCAGTTGGACAGGGGATAGGAAAAACATTCAGTACTTC. It yields the protein CASSWTGDRKNIQYF.

This chain connects TRBV7-9 to TRBJ1-4, with D uncertain. V lost 5 bases and J lost 11, with 18 bases in between. The CDR3 runs 14 residues. Germline assignment: CDR1 SEHNR and CDR2 FQNEAQ (reference sequence). The CDR3 DNA follows: TGTGCCAGCAGCCGAGACACCCTGGTTGGGAAACTGTTTTTT. The encoded protein is CASSRDTLVGKLFF. Combining the CDR3 with reference TRBV7-9 and TRBJ1-4 gives the whole variable domain DTGVSQNPRHKITKRGQNVTFRCDPISEHNRLYWYRQTLGQGPEFLTYFQNEAQLEKSRLLSDRFSAERPKGSFSTLEIQRTEQGDSAMYLCASSRDTLVGKLFFGSGTQLSVL.

DNA of the CDR3: TGTGCCAGCAGTGGTTGGGACAGGAACTATGGCTACACCTTC. Its translation: CASSGWDRNYGYTF. The chain combines TRBV6-6 with TRBJ1-2, with 8 bases that match TRBD1. The V gene end was trimmed by 5 bases and the J gene end by 2 bases; junction bases not matched to a gene: 4. CDR3 length equals 14 residues. From germline, CDR1 is MNHNY and CDR2 SVGAGI (reference sequence).

This rearrangement joins TRBV11-3 to TRBJ2-3, with 9 bases aligning to TRBD2. Trimming at V came to 4 bases and at J to 1 base, leaving 6 bases not matched to a gene. This CDR3 has 16 amino acids. CDR1 is SGHNT and CDR2 is YENEEA in the germline V gene. The CDR3 reads CASSSSTSGRTDTQYF. CDR3 DNA sequence: TGTGCCAGCAGCTCCAGCACTAGCGGGCGCACAGATACGCAGTATTTT.

The V call is TRBV4-1, the J call TRBJ2-7; TRBD1 might be the D (6 bases). In germline, CDR1 is MGHRA, CDR2 YSYEKL. CDR3 length: 16 residues. Trimming shortened V by 0 bases and J by 2 bases, and 14 bases separated the two germline ends. CDR3 DNA sequence: TGCGCCAGCAGCCAAGACAGGGGAGAGGGGACCTACGAGCAGTACTTC. Translation: CASSQDRGEGTYEQYF.

V and J are TRBV5-1 and TRBJ2-5; the D gene could be TRBD1 or TRBD2 (5 bases each). The length of the CDR3 is 16 residues. The V and J ends lost 3 bases and 1 base respectively, with 16 bases between them. CDR1 is SGHRS, CDR2 YFSETQ, per germline. The DNA for the CDR3 is TGCGCCAGCAGCTCTGGGACCCTAGGGGCCCAAGAGACCCAGTACTTC. Encoded protein: CASSSGTLGAQETQYF.

The chain combines TRBV7-3 with TRBJ1-2; D call uncertain. CDR1 and CDR2 from the germline V gene are SGHTA and FQGTGA. V lost 2 bases and J lost 1, with 17 bases in between. This CDR3 has 17 residues. The CDR3 spells CASSLWRGPFGNYGYTF. The CDR3 bases are TGTGCCAGCAGCTTATGGAGAGGGCCGTTTGGTAACTATGGCTACACCTTC. Full variable domain (remainder filled in from reference TRBV7-3 and TRBJ1-2): GAGVSQTPSNKVTEKGKYVELRCDPISGHTALYWYRQSLGQGPEFLIYFQGTGAADDSGLPNDRFFAVRPEGSVSTLKIQRTERGDSAVYLCASSLWRGPFGNYGYTFGSGTRLTVV.

The chain employs TRBV5-4 and TRBJ2-2; TRBD2 agrees at 7 bases. The V segment lost 4 bases and the J segment 7 bases; nucleotides outside the gene matches: 19. This CDR3 comprises 18 residues. Germline CDR1 SGHNT, CDR2 YYREEE (reference sequence). CDR3 nucleotides: TGTGCCAGCAGCCCCGGACTAGTGGGGGGATCGGGGGGCGGGGAGCTGTTTTTT. Translating it yields CASSPGLVGGSGGGELFF.

The rearrangement links TRBV7-9 to TRBJ1-2, with D tentatively TRBD1 (5 bases). The germline V gene encodes CDR1 SEHNR and CDR2 FQNEAQ (reference sequence). CDR3 length: 14 residues. The ends were cut back, 5 bases at V and 9 bases at J, with 19 bases in the middle. The CDR3 region has the DNA TGTGCCAGCAGCGAAAATCGTGGAGGGGTGAGCTACACCTTC. It specifies CASSENRGGVSYTF.

J is TRBJ1-5 and V is TRBV6-1, with D tentatively TRBD1 (5 bases). CDR1 is MNHNS, CDR2 SASEGT, per germline. V was pared by 0 bases and J by 9 bases, with 9 bases between. This CDR3 is 13 amino acids long. DNA of the CDR3: TGTGCCAGCAGTGAAGCGGGGGGAAGGCCCCAGCATTTT. This translates into CASSEAGGRPQHF.